The clone carrying this T cell receptor beta chain was detected once. Its specificity is not known. The CDR3 is 15 amino acids. Germline lookup yields CDR1 SEHNR and CDR2 FQNEAQ (reference sequence). V lost 5 bases and J 0 bases, leaving 10 bases between the germline ends. This specimen belongs to a study of lymphopenia after photon versus proton radiotherapy. Using immunoSEQ multiplex PCR, the repertoire was profiled, and TCRdb retains in-frame clones only, with some absent. Here the sample spans 10,000 to 15,000 clones, more than 80% being singletons. Study-wide points: Only patients who died were analyzed for survival; proton advantage is unproven.

The sequence was obtained from a man between 60 and 75 years old with pancreatic cancer. This sample comprised peripheral blood, obtained from a patient treated with proton-based radiotherapy. The rearrangement links TRBV7-9 to TRBJ2-2; D gene unclear. This chain's CDR3 is CASSLTDTNTGELFF. CDR3 DNA sequence: TGTGCCAGCAGCCTTACCGATACGAACACCGGGGAGCTGTTTTTT.